Listed below are T cell receptor beta chains from one sample, sequenced in a study of response to subunit inactivated influenza vaccine. Each CDR3 protein is one row after TCRdb ran MiXCR on the RT-PCR reads. The sample has about 780,000 distinct CDR3 sequences, around 18% seen once. The sequencing used PBMCs from blood, collected less than 6 days after vaccination. The receptors stem from a man between 50 and 59 years old who received an inactivated influenza vaccine. CDR3s include the opening cysteine and the closing phenylalanine or tryptophan. D genes are given only for firm matches. Rows give clone size only sometimes, using once, few, many, or a class for an expanded clone.

>many|TRBD1|TRBJ2-5|TRBV7-2
CASSLGQVETQYF
TGTGCCAGCAGCTTGGGACAGGTGGAGACCCAGTACTTC
>-|-|TRBJ1-2|TRBV6-2/TRBV6-3
CASSYWGVLRGGYTF
TGTGCCAGCAGTTACTGGGGAGTCCTAAGAGGCGGCTACACCTTC
>-|-|TRBJ2-5|TRBV7-6
CASSLTKGGVTETQYF
TGTGCCAGCAGCCTCACAAAGGGGGGGGTCACAGAGACCCAGTACTTC
>-|-|TRBJ2-3|TRBV24-1
CATSDYGLNTDTQYF
TGTGCCACCAGTGACTACGGACTAAACACAGATACGCAGTATTTT
>-|TRBD2|TRBJ2-5|TRBV9
CASSVSSGKETQYF
TGTGCCAGCAGCGTCTCTAGCGGGAAAGAGACCCAGTACTTC
>once|-|TRBJ1-6|TRBV19
CASNDRRNSPLHF
TGTGCCAGTAACGACAGGCGTAATTCACCCCTCCACTTT
>-|-|TRBJ1-2|TRBV18
CASSPSGTGYGYTF
TGTGCCAGCTCACCCTCCGGGACGGGCTATGGCTACACCTTC
>-|-|TRBJ2-7|TRBV12-3/TRBV12-4
CACRLGSSYEQYF
TGTGCCTGCCGTTTGGGGAGCTCCTACGAGCAGTACTTC
>many|TRBD1|TRBJ2-3|TRBV20-1
CSAPTGGARGTDTQYF
TGCAGTGCTCCCACAGGGGGCGCGAGGGGTACAGATACGCAGTATTTT
>-|-|TRBJ2-3|TRBV7-8
CASSLVQNTDTQYF
TGTGCCAGCAGCTTAGTACAGAACACAGATACGCAGTATTTT
>-|-|TRBJ1-6|TRBV7-2
CASSLVLPPLHF
TGTGCCAGCAGCTTAGTTTTGCCACCCCTCCACTTT
>few|-|TRBJ1-2|TRBV20-1
CSAAHSDDYGYTF
TGCAGTGCGGCTCATAGCGATGACTATGGCTACACCTTC
>-|-|TRBJ2-1|TRBV15
CATSRDHRSRQFF
TGTGCCACCAGCAGAGATCATCGGTCCCGCCAGTTCTTC
>-|TRBD1|TRBJ1-1|TRBV5-1
CASSLGRDRADRRAFF
TGCGCCAGCAGCTTAGGACGGGACAGGGCGGACCGAAGAGCTTTCTTT
>-|-|TRBJ2-1|TRBV27
CASSFGFYNEQFF
TGTGCCAGCAGTTTCGGGTTTTACAATGAGCAGTTCTTC
>few|-|TRBJ1-2|TRBV10-3
CAISESGKPIGNYGYTF
TGTGCCATCAGTGAGTCGGGAAAGCCGATAGGGAACTATGGCTACACCTTC
>-|TRBD2|TRBJ2-7|TRBV2
CASSPGTTISYEQYF
TGTGCCAGCAGCCCCGGGACTACTATCTCCTACGAGCAGTACTTC
>-|TRBD1|TRBJ2-2|TRBV9
CASTPAGQGYTGELFF
TGTGCCAGCACCCCTGCGGGACAGGGTTACACCGGGGAGCTGTTTTTT
>once|-|TRBJ2-3|TRBV5-1
CASSPWYKRTGGGTDTQYF
TGCGCCAGCAGCCCTTGGTACAAACGCACGGGCGGGGGCACAGATACGCAGTATTTT
>-|TRBD2|TRBJ2-3|TRBV5-1
CASSWTGTSGTDTQYF
TGCGCCAGCAGCTGGACCGGGACTAGCGGTACAGATACGCAGTATTTT
>-|-|TRBJ1-2|TRBV7-9
CASSSELIHGYTF
TGTGCCAGCAGCTCCGAACTCATACATGGCTACACCTTC
>few|-|TRBJ2-7|TRBV10-2
CASSTSIEQYF
TGCGCCAGCAGCACTAGTATCGAGCAGTACTTC
>-|TRBD2|TRBJ2-5|TRBV2
CASRGLSGSPQETQYF
TGTGCCAGCAGAGGATTGAGCGGGAGCCCTCAGGAGACCCAGTACTTC
>-|TRBD2|TRBJ2-7|TRBV20-1
CSANPPGRGSSYEQYF
TGCAGTGCTAACCCCCCGGGGCGGGGGAGCTCCTACGAGCAGTACTTC
>-|-|TRBJ2-1|TRBV6-2/TRBV6-3
CASSSRGPSYNEQFF
TGTGCCAGCAGTTCACGGGGGCCCTCCTACAATGAGCAGTTCTTC
>few|-|TRBJ1-5|TRBV20-1
CSAEGGYQPQHF
TGCAGTGCTGAGGGGGGGTACCAGCCCCAGCATTTT
>-|TRBD1|TRBJ1-1|TRBV29-1
CSVGTGSTTEAFF
TGCAGCGTGGGGACAGGGTCGACGACTGAAGCTTTCTTT
>-|-|TRBJ2-1|TRBV20-1
CSAPTRVVSNEQFF
TGCAGTGCGCCTACTAGGGTCGTATCCAATGAGCAGTTCTTC
>few|-|TRBJ1-5|TRBV15
CATSRGLMSNQPQHF
TGTGCCACCAGCCGAGGACTGATGAGCAATCAGCCCCAGCATTTT